The 18 T cell receptor beta chains given below trace back to one sample, sequenced in a study of radiotherapy plus CTLA-4 blockade in lung cancer. This table comes from immunoSEQ multiplex PCR, and its TCRdb copy is limited to in-frame clones, with some not included. This table has under 65,000 clones, about three quarters appearing once. Specimen: peripheral blood, collected from a patient treated with radiotherapy plus ipilimumab. The receptors originated from a human donor with non-small cell lung cancer whose response to radiotherapy plus ipilimumab could not be evaluated.

The chain couples TRBV18 to TRBJ2-3; 9 positions match TRBD1. Germline V lookup: CDR1 KGHSH, CDR2 LQKENI. The length of the CDR3 is 15 residues. The J segment lost 1 base and the V segment lost 5 bases, leaving 4 bases of the junction unmatched. The CDR3: CASSFRDRGTDTQYF. CDR3 DNA: TGTGCCAGCTCATTCCGGGACAGGGGCACAGATACGCAGTATTTT.

The V and J genes are TRBV9 and TRBJ2-5; no definite D call. Germline CDR1 SGDLS, CDR2 YYNGEE. The CDR3 is 14 residues long. Trimming removed 0 bases from V and 9 bases from J, with 15 bases in between. The CDR3 reads CASSVESLSGSQYF. The CDR3 bases are TGTGCCAGCAGCGTAGAATCCCTTTCCGGGTCCCAGTACTTC.

The rearrangement uses TRBV28 and TRBJ1-5; 7 nucleotides align to TRBD1. V lost 5 bases, J lost 3 bases, and 4 bases stayed unmatched. Germline CDR1 is MDHEN and CDR2 is SYDVKM. This CDR3 contains 14 residues. The CDR3 protein is CASSPTGINQPQHF. The CDR3 DNA reads TGTGCCAGCAGTCCGACAGGGATCAATCAGCCCCAGCATTTT.

The V gene is TRBV7-2, the J gene TRBJ2-5; 7 positions match TRBD2. V was pared by 0 bases and J by 5 bases, with 3 bases of the junction left unmatched. CDR3 length: 14 residues. Germline CDR1 reads SGHTA; CDR2 reads FQGNSA. In nucleotides, the CDR3 is TGTGCCAGCAGCTTAGCGGGGGGAGGGGAGACCCAGTACTTC. The encoded protein is CASSLAGGGETQYF.

The table lists this clone with a few counts. The CDR3 DNA reads TGTGCCAGTAGTATCAGACTAGCCTTTAAAACCTACGAGCAGTACTTC. As protein: CASSIRLAFKTYEQYF. The chain couples TRBV19 to TRBJ2-7; 7 nucleotides match TRBD2. The length of the CDR3 is 16 residues. Per the germline V gene, CDR1 is LNHDA and CDR2 is SQIVND (reference sequence). The V gene end was trimmed by 3 bases and the J gene end by 2 bases; junction bases not matched to a gene: 10.

The CDR3, as DNA: TGTGCCAGCAGCTTAGGGGGGCAGGGGCCATATGGCTACACCTTC. It translates to CASSLGGQGPYGYTF. J is TRBJ1-2 and V is TRBV11-2; tentatively, D is TRBD1 (6 bases). Germline assignment: CDR1 SGHAT and CDR2 FQNNGV. V was clipped by 1 base and J by 5 bases, with 14 bases between them. This CDR3 comprises 15 residues.

The rearrangement joins TRBV4-1 to TRBJ2-2, with 8 positions matching TRBD2. With V trimmed by 3 bases and J by 2 bases, 5 bases remained unmatched. Germline CDR1 and CDR2: MGHRA and YSYEKL. This CDR3 contains 16 residues. Here the CDR3 DNA reads TGCGCCAGCAGCCACCCAAGCGGGAGAAACACCGGGGAGCTGTTTTTT. Amino acids: CASSHPSGRNTGELFF.

The V gene is TRBV9, the J gene TRBJ2-2; the D gene is possibly TRBD2 (7 bases). The germline V gene encodes CDR1 SGDLS and CDR2 YYNGEE. The ends were cut back, 0 bases at V and 6 bases at J, with 15 bases in the middle. The CDR3 totals 16 residues. CDR3 sequence reads: CASSVGAGAIAGELFF. In DNA form, the CDR3 reads TGTGCCAGCAGCGTAGGTGCGGGGGCGATTGCCGGGGAGCTGTTTTTT.

The V call is TRBV6-5, the J call TRBJ1-1; no firm D call. Per germline, CDR1 MNHEY and CDR2 SVGAGI. The CDR3 is made up of 16 amino acids. Trimming pared 2 bases from V and 4 bases from J, leaving 17 bases between. The CDR3 spells CASSYGSSLAGTEAFF. The CDR3 bases are TGTGCCAGCAGTTACGGTTCGAGCCTCGCAGGCACTGAAGCTTTCTTT.

The chain joins TRBV6-6 to TRBJ2-3; 9 positions match TRBD1. This CDR3 is 15 amino acids long. V lost 6 bases, J lost 5 bases, and 9 bases stayed unmatched. CDR1 and CDR2 (germline): MNHNY, SVGAGI (reference sequence). The CDR3 region has the DNA TGTGCCAGCAGCCCCTGGACAGGGGCAAAAGATACGCAGTATTTT. Translation gives CASSPWTGAKDTQYF.

The gene calls are TRBV9 and TRBJ2-1; 7 bases align to TRBD2. Germline lookup yields CDR1 SGDLS and CDR2 YYNGEE. V dropped 3 bases and J dropped 8; count of bases not matched to a gene: 14. The CDR3 totals 16 residues. CDR3 DNA sequence: TGTGCCAGCAGCGCCCGGCGGGAGCGGGATTTCTATGAGCAGTTCTTC. Translating gives CASSARRERDFYEQFF.

V gene TRBV4-2 combines with J gene TRBJ2-3; D is perhaps TRBD2 (6 bases). This CDR3 spans 14 amino acids. Germline loops: CDR1 LGHNA, CDR2 YNFKEQ. V was shortened by 3 bases and J by 3 bases, with 10 bases between the two germline ends. The CDR3, as DNA: TGTGCCAGCAGCCAGTTGGGGGGAACAGATACGCAGTATTTT. Protein product: CASSQLGGTDTQYF.

The chain recombines TRBV7-9 with TRBJ1-1; 9 bases match TRBD1. CDR1 SEHNR and CDR2 FQNEAQ come from the germline V gene (reference sequence). The CDR3 has 15 amino acids. V gave up 4 bases and J gave up 3 bases; unmatched junction bases: 6. Written as DNA, the CDR3 is TGTGCCAGCAGCTCCGGGACAGGGCGGGACACTGAAGCTTTCTTT. Translation: CASSSGTGRDTEAFF.

This clone was counted once. The CDR3 region has the DNA TGTGCCAGCAGCAAAAGCTCAGGGAACCTCTATAGCAATCAGCCCCAGCATTTT. This translates into CASSKSSGNLYSNQPQHF. V gene TRBV28 combines with J gene TRBJ1-5; a weak D match, TRBD1 (5 bases). Trimming cost V 6 bases and J 0 bases, with 21 bases left between them. CDR3 length: 18 residues. Germline V gene lookup returns CDR1 MDHEN and CDR2 SYDVKM.

This clone occurred a few times. V is TRBV7-2 and J is TRBJ2-2; 8 bases align to TRBD2. V was clipped by 1 base and J by 6 bases; unmatched bases: 4. Germline CDR1 is SGHTA and CDR2 is FQGNSA. CDR3 length equals 15 residues. In DNA form, the CDR3 reads TGTGCCAGCAGCTTAGAGGTCGGGGGGGCCGGGGAGCTGTTTTTT. Translation: CASSLEVGGAGELFF.

The V call is TRBV5-1, the J call TRBJ2-2; D is possibly TRBD2 (6 bases). CDR3 length: 16 amino acids. V was cut by 4 bases and J by 1 base, with 14 bases left in between. Germline V lookup: CDR1 SGHRS, CDR2 YFSETQ. In DNA form, the CDR3 reads TGCGCCAGCAGCCCCTCCGGGACTTTGAACACCGGGGAGCTGTTTTTT. As protein: CASSPSGTLNTGELFF. Using reference TRBV5-1 and TRBJ2-2 for the parts outside the CDR3, the full variable domain is KAGVTQTPRYLIKTRGQQVTLSCSPISGHRSVSWYQQTPGQGLQFLFEYFSETQRNKGNFPGRFSGRQFSNSRSEMNVSTLELGDSALYLCASSPSGTLNTGELFFGEGSRLTVL.

V gene TRBV7-3 combines with J gene TRBJ2-1; possibly TRBD2 for D (6 bases). Germline V gene data show CDR1 as SGHTA and CDR2 as FQGTGA. With 5 bases removed from V and 4 bases from J, the gap between germline ends came to 21 bases. This CDR3 region has 17 residues. The CDR3 DNA reads TGTGCCAGCAGCCGGGACTTTAGTTCGGGGCCTTACAATGAGCAGTTCTTC. This translates into CASSRDFSSGPYNEQFF.

This sequence joins TRBV7-6 and TRBJ1-1; the D is unclear. This CDR3 has 14 amino acids. Trimming left V 1 base short and J 1 base short, with 7 bases between. Germline-derived CDR1 and CDR2 are SGHVS and FNYEAQ. The CDR3 is CASSLVPENTEAFF. The CDR3 DNA is TGTGCCAGCAGCTTAGTTCCAGAGAACACTGAAGCTTTCTTT.